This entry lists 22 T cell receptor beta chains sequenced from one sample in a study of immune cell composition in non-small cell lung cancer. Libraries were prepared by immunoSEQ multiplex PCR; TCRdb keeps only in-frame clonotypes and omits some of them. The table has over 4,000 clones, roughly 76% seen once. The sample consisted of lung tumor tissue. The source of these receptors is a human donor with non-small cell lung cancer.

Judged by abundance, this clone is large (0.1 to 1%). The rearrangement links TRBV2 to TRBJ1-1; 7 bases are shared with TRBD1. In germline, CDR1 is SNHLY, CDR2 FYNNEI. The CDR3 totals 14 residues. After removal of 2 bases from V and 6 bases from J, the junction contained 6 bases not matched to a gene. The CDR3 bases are TGTGCCAGCAGTGAAAATCAGGGGGTCGCTGAAGCTTTCTTT. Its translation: CASSENQGVAEAFF.

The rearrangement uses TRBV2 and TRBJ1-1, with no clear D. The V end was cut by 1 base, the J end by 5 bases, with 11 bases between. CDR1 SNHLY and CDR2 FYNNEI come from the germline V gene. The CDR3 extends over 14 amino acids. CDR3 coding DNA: TGTGCCAGCAGTGAAGAACTAGTTGGGACTGAAGCTTTCTTT. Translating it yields CASSEELVGTEAFF.

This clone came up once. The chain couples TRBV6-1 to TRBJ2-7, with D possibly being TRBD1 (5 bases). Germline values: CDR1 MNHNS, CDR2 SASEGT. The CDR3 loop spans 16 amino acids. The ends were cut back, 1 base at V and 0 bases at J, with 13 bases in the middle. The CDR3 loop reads CASSEVWGSSSYEQYF. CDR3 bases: TGTGCCAGCAGTGAAGTGTGGGGCAGCAGCTCCTACGAGCAGTACTTC.

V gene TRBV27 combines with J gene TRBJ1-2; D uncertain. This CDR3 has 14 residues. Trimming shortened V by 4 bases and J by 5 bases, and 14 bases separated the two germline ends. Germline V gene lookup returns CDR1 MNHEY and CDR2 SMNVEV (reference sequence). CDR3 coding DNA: TGTGCCAGCAGTTCTGAGAGAGGTTATTATGGCTACACCTTC. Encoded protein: CASSSERGYYGYTF.

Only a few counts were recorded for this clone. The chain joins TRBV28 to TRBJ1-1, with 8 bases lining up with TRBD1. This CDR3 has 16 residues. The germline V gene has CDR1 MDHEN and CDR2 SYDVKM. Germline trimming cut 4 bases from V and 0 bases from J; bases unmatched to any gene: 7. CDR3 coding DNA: TGTGCCAGCAGTTCCCTCAGGGGGCCAATGAACACTGAAGCTTTCTTT. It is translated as CASSSLRGPMNTEAFF. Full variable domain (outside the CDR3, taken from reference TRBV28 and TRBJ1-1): DVKVTQSSRYLVKRTGEKVFLECVQDMDHENMFWYRQDPGLGLRLIYFSYDVKMKEKGDIPEGYSVSREKKERFSLILESASTNQTSMYLCASSSLRGPMNTEAFFGQGTRLTVV.

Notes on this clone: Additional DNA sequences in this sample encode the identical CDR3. The CDR3 protein is CASSLGRGRNQPQHF. DNA of the CDR3: TGTGCCAGCAGCTTAGGCAGGGGGCGCAATCAGCCCCAGCATTTT. The V call is TRBV7-9, the J call TRBJ1-5; 8 bases are shared with TRBD1. The V and J ends lost 1 base and 2 bases, in that order; junction bases with no gene match: 1. This CDR3 is 15 amino acids long. Germline CDR1 and CDR2: SEHNR and FQNEAQ (reference sequence).

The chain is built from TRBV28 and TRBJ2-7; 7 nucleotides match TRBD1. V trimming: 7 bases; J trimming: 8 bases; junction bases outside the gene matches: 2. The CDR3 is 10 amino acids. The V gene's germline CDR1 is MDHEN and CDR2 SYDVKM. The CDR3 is CASKQGQQYF. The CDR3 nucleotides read TGTGCCAGCAAACAGGGGCAGCAGTACTTC.

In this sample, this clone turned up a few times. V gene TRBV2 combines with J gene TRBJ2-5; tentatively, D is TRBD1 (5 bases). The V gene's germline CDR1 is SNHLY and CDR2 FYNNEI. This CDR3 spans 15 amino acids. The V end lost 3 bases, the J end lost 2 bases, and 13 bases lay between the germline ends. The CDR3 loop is CASSEGRHQQETQYF. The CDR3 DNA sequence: TGTGCCAGCAGTGAGGGGCGACACCAGCAAGAGACCCAGTACTTC.

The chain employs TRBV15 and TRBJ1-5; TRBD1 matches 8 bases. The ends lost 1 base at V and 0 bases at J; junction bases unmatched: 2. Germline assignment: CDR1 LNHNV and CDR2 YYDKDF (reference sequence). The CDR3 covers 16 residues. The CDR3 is CATSRAGTGSNQPQHF. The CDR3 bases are TGTGCCACCAGCAGAGCCGGGACAGGTAGCAATCAGCCCCAGCATTTT.

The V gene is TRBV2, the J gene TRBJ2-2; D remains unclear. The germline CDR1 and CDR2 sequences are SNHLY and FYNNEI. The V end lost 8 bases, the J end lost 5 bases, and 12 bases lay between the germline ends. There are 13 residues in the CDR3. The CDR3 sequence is CASGYTETGELFF. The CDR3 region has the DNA TGTGCCAGCGGATACACGGAGACCGGGGAGCTGTTTTTT.

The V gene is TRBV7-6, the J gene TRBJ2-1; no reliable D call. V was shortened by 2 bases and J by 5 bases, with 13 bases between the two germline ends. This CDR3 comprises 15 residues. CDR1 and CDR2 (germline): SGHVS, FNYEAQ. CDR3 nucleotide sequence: TGTGCCAGCAGCTTATTTTCTTCGACAAACAATGAGCAGTTCTTC. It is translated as CASSLFSSTNNEQFF.

Here the CDR3 reads CASSFDGAGGYTF. The CDR3, as DNA: TGTGCCAGCAGCTTCGATGGGGCAGGGGGCTACACCTTC. The chain couples TRBV7-2 to TRBJ1-2; TRBD1 is a possible D gene (5 bases). The V gene's germline CDR1 is SGHTA and CDR2 FQGNSA. CDR3 length: 13 residues. Between the trimmed V and J ends, which lost 3 bases and 8 bases, there was a span of 13 bases.

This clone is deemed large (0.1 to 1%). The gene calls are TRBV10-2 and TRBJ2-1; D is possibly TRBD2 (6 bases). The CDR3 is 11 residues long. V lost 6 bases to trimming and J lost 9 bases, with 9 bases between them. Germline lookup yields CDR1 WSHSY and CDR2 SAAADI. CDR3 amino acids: CASRRDLEQFF. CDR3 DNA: TGCGCCAGCAGGCGGGACCTTGAGCAGTTCTTC.

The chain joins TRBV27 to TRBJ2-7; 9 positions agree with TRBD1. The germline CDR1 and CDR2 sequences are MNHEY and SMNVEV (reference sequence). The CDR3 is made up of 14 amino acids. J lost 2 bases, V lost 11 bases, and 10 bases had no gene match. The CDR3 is CASYRGTGTYEQYF. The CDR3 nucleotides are TGTGCCTCATATCGAGGGACAGGGACCTACGAGCAGTACTTC.

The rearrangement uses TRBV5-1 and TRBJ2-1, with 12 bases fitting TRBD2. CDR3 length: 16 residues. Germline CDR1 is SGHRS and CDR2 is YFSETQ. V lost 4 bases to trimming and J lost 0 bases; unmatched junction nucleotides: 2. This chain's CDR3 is CASSGLAGTSYNEQFF. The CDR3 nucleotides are TGCGCCAGCAGCGGACTAGCGGGAACCTCCTACAATGAGCAGTTCTTC.

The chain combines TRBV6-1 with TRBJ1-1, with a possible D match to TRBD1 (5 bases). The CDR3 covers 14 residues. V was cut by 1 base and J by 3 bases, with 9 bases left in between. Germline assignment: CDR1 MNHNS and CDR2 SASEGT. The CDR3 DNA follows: TGTGCCAGCAGTGAAGTGGGAGGGGACACTGAAGCTTTCTTT. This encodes CASSEVGGDTEAFF.

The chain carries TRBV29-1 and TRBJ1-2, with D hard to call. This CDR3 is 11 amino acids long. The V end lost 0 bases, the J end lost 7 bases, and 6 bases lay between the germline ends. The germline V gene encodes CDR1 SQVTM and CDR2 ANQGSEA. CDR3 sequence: CSVEENRGYTF. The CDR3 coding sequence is TGCAGCGTTGAAGAAAATCGTGGCTACACCTTC.

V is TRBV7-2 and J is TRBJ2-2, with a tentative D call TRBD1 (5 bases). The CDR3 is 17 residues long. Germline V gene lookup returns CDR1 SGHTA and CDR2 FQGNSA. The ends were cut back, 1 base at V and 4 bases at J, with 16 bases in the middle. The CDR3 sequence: CASSLGVGRVATGELFF. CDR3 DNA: TGTGCCAGCAGCTTAGGGGTTGGCAGGGTCGCCACCGGGGAGCTGTTTTTT.

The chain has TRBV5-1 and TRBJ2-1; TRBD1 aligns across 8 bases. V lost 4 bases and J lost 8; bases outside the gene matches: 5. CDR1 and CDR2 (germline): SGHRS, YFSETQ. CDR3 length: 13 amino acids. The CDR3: CASSQDRAHEQFF. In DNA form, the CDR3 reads TGCGCCAGCAGCCAGGACAGGGCTCATGAGCAGTTCTTC.

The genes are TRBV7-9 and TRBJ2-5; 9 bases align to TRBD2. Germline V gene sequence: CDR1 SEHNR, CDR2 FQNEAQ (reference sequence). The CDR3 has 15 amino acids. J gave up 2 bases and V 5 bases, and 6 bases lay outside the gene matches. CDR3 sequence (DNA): TGTGCCAGCAGCCGCGCACTAGCGGGTCAAGAGACCCAGTACTTC. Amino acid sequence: CASSRALAGQETQYF. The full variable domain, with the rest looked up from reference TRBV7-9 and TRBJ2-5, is DTGVSQNPRHKITKRGQNVTFRCDPISEHNRLYWYRQTLGQGPEFLTYFQNEAQLEKSRLLSDRFSAERPKGSFSTLEIQRTEQGDSAMYLCASSRALAGQETQYFGPGTRLLVL.

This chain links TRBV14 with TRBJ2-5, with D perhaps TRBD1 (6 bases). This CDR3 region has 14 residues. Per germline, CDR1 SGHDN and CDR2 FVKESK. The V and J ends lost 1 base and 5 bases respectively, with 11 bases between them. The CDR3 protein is CASSQGAGAETQYF. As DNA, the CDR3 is TGTGCCAGCAGCCAAGGAGCAGGGGCTGAGACCCAGTACTTC.

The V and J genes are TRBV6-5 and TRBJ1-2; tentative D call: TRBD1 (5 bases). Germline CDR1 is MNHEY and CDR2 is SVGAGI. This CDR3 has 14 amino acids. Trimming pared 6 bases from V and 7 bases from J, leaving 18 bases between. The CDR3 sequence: CASSQTGPLLGYTF. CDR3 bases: TGTGCCAGCAGCCAAACAGGCCCCCTTCTTGGCTACACCTTC.